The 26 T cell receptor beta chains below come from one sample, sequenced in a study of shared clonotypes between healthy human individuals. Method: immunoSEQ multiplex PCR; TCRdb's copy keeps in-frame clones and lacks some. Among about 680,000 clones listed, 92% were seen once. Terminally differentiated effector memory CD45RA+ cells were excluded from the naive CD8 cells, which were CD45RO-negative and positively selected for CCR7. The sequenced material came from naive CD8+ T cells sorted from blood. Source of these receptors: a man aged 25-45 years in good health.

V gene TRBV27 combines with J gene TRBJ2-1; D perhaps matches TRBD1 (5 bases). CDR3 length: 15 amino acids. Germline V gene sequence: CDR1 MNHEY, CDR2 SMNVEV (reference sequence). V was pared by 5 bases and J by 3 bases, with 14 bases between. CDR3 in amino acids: CASSTTPGHYNEQFF. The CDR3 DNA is TGTGCCAGCAGTACAACCCCCGGACACTACAATGAGCAGTTCTTC.

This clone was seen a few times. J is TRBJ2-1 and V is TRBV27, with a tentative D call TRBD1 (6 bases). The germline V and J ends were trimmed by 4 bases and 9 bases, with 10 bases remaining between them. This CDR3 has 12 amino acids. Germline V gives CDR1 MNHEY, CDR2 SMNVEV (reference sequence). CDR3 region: CASSSAGVEQFF. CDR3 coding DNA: TGTGCCAGCAGTTCTGCAGGGGTTGAGCAGTTCTTC.

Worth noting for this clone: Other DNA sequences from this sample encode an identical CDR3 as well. In DNA, the CDR3 is TGTGCCAGCAGCCAAGCTTACGAGCAGTACTTC. Encoded protein: CASSQAYEQYF. The chain has TRBV7-9 and TRBJ2-7, with D unclear. Germline V gives CDR1 SEHNR, CDR2 FQNEAQ (reference sequence). The CDR3 runs 11 residues. With 5 bases removed from V and 4 bases from J, the gap between germline ends came to 6 bases.

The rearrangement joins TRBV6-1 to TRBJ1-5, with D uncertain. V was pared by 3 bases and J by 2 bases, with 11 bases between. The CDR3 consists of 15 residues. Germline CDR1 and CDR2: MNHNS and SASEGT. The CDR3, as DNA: TGTGCCAGCAGTGAGCGGGTGACGGGCAATCAGCCCCAGCATTTT. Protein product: CASSERVTGNQPQHF.

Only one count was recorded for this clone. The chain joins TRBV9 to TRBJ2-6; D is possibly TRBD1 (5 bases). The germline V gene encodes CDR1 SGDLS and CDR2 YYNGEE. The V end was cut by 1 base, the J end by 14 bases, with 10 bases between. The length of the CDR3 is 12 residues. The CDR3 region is CASSVSGNLLTF. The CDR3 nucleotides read TGTGCCAGCAGCGTATCAGGGAACCTCCTGACTTTC.

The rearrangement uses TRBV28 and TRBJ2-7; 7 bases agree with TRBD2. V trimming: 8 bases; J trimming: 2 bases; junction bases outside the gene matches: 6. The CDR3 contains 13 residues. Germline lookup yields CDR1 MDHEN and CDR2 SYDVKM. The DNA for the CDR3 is TGTGCCAGCGTACCCGGGACTACCTACGAGCAGTACTTC. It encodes CASVPGTTYEQYF.

The CDR3 bases are TGTGCCAGCAGCGTAGAGCAGGGAGTATGGAATGAGCAGTTCTTC. It encodes CASSVEQGVWNEQFF. This sequence joins TRBV9 and TRBJ2-1; D is tentatively TRBD1 or TRBD2 (5 bases each). There are 15 residues in the CDR3. The V end was cut by 0 bases, the J end by 7 bases, with 14 bases between. Germline V gene sequence: CDR1 SGDLS, CDR2 YYNGEE. The full variable domain, its missing parts supplied by reference TRBV9 and TRBJ2-1, is DSGVTQTPKHLITATGQRVTLRCSPRSGDLSVYWYQQSLDQGLQFLIQYYNGEERAKGNILERFSAQQFPDLHSELNLSSLELGDSALYFCASSVEQGVWNEQFFGPGTRLTVL.

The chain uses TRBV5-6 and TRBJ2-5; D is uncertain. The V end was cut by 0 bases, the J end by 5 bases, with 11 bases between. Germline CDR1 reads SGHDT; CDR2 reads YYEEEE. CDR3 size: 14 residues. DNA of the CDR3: TGTGCCAGCAGCTTGGGGGCAGCCCGGGAGACCCAGTACTTC. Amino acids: CASSLGAARETQYF.

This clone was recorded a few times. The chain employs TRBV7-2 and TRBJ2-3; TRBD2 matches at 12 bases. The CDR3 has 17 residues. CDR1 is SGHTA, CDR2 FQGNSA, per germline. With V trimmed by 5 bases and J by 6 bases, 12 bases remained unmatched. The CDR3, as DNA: TGTGCCAGCAGCCCCAGCCCGGGGCTAGCGGGAGGGGATACGCAGTATTTT. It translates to CASSPSPGLAGGDTQYF.

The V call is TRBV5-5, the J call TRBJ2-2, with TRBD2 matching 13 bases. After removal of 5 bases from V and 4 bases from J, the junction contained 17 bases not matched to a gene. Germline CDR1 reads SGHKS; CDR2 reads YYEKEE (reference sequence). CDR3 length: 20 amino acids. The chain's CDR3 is CASSTVGGLAGVEVTGELFF. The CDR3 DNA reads TGTGCCAGCAGTACTGTGGGAGGACTAGCGGGAGTCGAGGTCACCGGGGAGCTGTTTTTT.

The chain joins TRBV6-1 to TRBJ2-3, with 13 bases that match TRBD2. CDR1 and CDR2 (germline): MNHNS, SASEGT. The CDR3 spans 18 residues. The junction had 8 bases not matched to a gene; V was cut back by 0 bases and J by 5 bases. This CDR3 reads CASSEAWIGLAGVDTQYF. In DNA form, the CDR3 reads TGTGCCAGCAGTGAAGCTTGGATTGGACTAGCGGGAGTAGATACGCAGTATTTT.

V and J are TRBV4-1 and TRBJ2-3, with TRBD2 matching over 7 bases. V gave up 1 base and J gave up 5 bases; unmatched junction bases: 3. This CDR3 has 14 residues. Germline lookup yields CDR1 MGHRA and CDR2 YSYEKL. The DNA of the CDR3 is TGCGCCAGCAGCCAAGTGGTAGCGGGAGATACGCAGTATTTT. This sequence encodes CASSQVVAGDTQYF.

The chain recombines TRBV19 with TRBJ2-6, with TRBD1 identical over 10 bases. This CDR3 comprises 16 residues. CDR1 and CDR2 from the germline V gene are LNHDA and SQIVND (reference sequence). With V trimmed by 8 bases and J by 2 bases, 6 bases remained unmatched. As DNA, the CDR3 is TGTGCCAGTCGTTCGACAGGGGGCGCTGGGGCCAACGTCCTGACTTTC. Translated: CASRSTGGAGANVLTF.

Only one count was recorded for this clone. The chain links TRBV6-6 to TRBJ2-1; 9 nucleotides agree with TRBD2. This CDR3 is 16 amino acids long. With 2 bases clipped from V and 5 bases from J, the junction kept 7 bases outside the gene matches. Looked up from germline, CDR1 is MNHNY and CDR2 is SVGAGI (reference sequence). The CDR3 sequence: CASSYGGLAGDNEQFF. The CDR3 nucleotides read TGTGCCAGCAGTTACGGGGGGTTAGCGGGAGACAATGAGCAGTTCTTC.

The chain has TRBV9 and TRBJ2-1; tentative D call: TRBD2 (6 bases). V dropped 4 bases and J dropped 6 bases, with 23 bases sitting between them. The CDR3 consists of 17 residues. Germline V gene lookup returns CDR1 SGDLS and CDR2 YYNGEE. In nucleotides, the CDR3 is TGTGCCAGCAGCCTTAATAGCAAAACGGGAGTGGGCAATGAGCAGTTCTTC. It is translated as CASSLNSKTGVGNEQFF.

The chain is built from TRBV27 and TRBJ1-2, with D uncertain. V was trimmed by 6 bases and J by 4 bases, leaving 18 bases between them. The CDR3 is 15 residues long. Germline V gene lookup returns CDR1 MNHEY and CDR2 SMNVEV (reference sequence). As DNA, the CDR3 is TGTGCCAGCAGCCGGGGAGGAAGTGGACTCTATGGCTACACCTTC. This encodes CASSRGGSGLYGYTF.

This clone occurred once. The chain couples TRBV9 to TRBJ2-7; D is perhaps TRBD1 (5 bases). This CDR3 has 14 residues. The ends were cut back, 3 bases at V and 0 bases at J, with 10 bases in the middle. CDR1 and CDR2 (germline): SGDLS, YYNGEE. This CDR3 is CASSGQPSSYEQYF. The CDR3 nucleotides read TGTGCCAGCAGCGGACAGCCCAGCTCCTACGAGCAGTACTTC.

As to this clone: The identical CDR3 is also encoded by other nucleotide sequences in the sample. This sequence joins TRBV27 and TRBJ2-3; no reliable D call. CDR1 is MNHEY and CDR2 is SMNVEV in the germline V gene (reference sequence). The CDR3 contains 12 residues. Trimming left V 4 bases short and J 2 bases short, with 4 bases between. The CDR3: CASSSYTDTQYF. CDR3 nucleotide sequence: TGTGCCAGCAGTTCGTACACAGATACGCAGTATTTT.

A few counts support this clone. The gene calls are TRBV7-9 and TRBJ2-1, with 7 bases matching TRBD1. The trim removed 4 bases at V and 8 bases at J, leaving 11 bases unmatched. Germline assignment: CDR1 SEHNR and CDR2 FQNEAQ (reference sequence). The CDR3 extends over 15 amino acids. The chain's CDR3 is CASSSQGNNGDEQFF. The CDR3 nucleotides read TGTGCCAGCAGCTCACAGGGGAACAACGGGGATGAGCAGTTCTTC. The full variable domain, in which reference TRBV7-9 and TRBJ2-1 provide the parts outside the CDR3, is DTGVSQNPRHKITKRGQNVTFRCDPISEHNRLYWYRQTLGQGPEFLTYFQNEAQLEKSRLLSDRFSAERPKGSFSTLEIQRTEQGDSAMYLCASSSQGNNGDEQFFGPGTRLTVL.

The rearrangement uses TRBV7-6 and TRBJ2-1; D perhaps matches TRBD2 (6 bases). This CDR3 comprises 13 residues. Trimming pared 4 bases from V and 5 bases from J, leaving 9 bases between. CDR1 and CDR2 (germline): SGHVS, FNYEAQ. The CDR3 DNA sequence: TGTGCCAGCAGCTGGACTACAAACAATGAGCAGTTCTTC. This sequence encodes CASSWTTNNEQFF.

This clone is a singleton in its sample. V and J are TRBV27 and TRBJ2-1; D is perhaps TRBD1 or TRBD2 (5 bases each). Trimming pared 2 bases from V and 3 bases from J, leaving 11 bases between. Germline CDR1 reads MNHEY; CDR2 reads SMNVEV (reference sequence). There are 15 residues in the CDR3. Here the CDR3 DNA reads TGTGCCAGCAGTTTAGAGGGGACCTACTACAATGAGCAGTTCTTC. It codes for CASSLEGTYYNEQFF.

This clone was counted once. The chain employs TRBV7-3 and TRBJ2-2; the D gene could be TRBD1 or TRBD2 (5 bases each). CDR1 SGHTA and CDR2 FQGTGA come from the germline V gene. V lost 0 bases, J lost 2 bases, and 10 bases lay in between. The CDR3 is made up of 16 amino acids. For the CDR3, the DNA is TGTGCCAGCAGCTTAACGTTGGGACCCAACACCGGGGAGCTGTTTTTT. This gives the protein CASSLTLGPNTGELFF. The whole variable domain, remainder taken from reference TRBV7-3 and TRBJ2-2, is GAGVSQTPSNKVTEKGKYVELRCDPISGHTALYWYRQSLGQGPEFLIYFQGTGAADDSGLPNDRFFAVRPEGSVSTLKIQRTERGDSAVYLCASSLTLGPNTGELFFGEGSRLTVL.

The CDR3 protein is CASSETGEKLFF. CDR3 DNA sequence: TGTGCCAGCAGTGAGACTGGGGAAAAACTGTTTTTT. This chain joins TRBV2 and TRBJ1-4; no clear D. V was clipped by 3 bases and J by 8 bases, with 7 bases between them. CDR3 length: 12 amino acids. The germline CDR1 and CDR2 sequences are SNHLY and FYNNEI.

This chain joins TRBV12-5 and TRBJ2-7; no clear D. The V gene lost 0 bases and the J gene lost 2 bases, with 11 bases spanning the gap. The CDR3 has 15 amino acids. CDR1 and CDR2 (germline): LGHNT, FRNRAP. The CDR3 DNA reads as TGTGCTAGTGGTTTGGTACTCCGAATTACCTACGAGCAGTACTTC. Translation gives CASGLVLRITYEQYF.

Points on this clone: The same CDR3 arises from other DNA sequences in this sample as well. The CDR3 region has the DNA TGCGCCAGCAGCCAAGGGCAGGGGGCTTACGAGCAGTACTTC. Amino acids: CASSQGQGAYEQYF. The rearrangement uses TRBV4-1 and TRBJ2-7, with 8 bases that match TRBD1. V trimming: 1 base; J trimming: 4 bases; junction bases outside the gene matches: 3. The V gene's germline CDR1 is MGHRA and CDR2 YSYEKL. This CDR3 region has 14 residues.

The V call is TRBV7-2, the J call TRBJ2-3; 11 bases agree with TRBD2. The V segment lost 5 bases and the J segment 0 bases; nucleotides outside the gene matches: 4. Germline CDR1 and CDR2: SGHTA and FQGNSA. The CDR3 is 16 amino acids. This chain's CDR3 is CASSALAGVSTDTQYF. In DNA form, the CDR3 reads TGTGCCAGCAGCGCACTAGCGGGAGTCAGCACAGATACGCAGTATTTT. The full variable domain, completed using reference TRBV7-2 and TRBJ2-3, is GAGVSQSPSNKVTEKGKDVELRCDPISGHTALYWYRQSLGQGLEFLIYFQGNSAPDKSGLPSDRFSAERTGGSVSTLTIQRTQQEDSAVYLCASSALAGVSTDTQYFGPGTRLTVL.